One and the same sample provided the 13 T cell receptor beta chains below, sequenced in a study of PD-L1 blockade in urothelial cancer. Sequencing was performed with immunoSEQ multiplex PCR; in TCRdb, only in-frame clones are kept and a portion is missing. The profile shows under 20,000 clones, 87% of them singletons. The sample in question was PBMCs, obtained around atezolizumab (anti-PD-L1) treatment. These receptors all stem from a middle-aged man with urothelial cancer.

V gene TRBV10-2 combines with J gene TRBJ2-6; 7 bases match TRBD1. The J segment lost 3 bases and the V segment lost 2 bases, leaving 7 bases of the junction unmatched. The CDR3 covers 17 residues. Germline V CDR1 and CDR2: WSHSY, SAAADI. CDR3: CASSESTGVGGANVLTF. The CDR3 DNA follows: TGCGCCAGCAGTGAGAGCACAGGGGTAGGTGGGGCCAACGTCCTGACTTTC.

The J gene is TRBJ2-1, the V gene TRBV6-5; D unclear. This CDR3 region has 13 residues. The germline V gene has CDR1 MNHEY and CDR2 SVGAGI. V was cut by 6 bases and J by 9 bases, with 15 bases left in between. The CDR3 loop reads CASSPRSAGEQFF. CDR3 sequence (DNA): TGTGCCAGCAGCCCCAGAAGCGCCGGTGAGCAGTTCTTC.

The chain couples TRBV7-3 to TRBJ1-1; 9 bases agree with TRBD1. The CDR3 consists of 14 residues. Germline trimming cut 4 bases from V and 4 bases from J; bases unmatched to any gene: 4. In germline, CDR1 is SGHTA, CDR2 FQGTGA. CDR3 in amino acids: CASSSQGAGTEAFF. The CDR3, as DNA: TGTGCCAGCAGCTCACAGGGGGCCGGCACTGAAGCTTTCTTT.

This rearrangement joins TRBV6-5 to TRBJ1-3; D gene unclear. Between the trimmed V and J ends, which lost 0 bases and 0 bases, there was a span of 9 bases. Germline V CDR1 and CDR2: MNHEY, SVGAGI. The CDR3 covers 16 residues. In DNA form, the CDR3 reads TGTGCCAGCAGTTACTCGAGTTACAGCTCTGGAAACACCATATATTTT. It translates to CASSYSSYSSGNTIYF.

The J gene is TRBJ2-6, the V gene TRBV14, with 8 bases that match TRBD1. The V segment lost 0 bases and the J segment 5 bases; nucleotides outside the gene matches: 6. Germline CDR1 is SGHDN and CDR2 is FVKESK. The CDR3 runs 17 residues. The CDR3 coding sequence is TGTGCCAGCAGCCAAGAAACAGGGGGAAGTAGGGCCAACGTCCTGACTTTC. This codes for CASSQETGGSRANVLTF.

The chain combines TRBV11-1 with TRBJ2-4; D remains unclear. The V gene's germline CDR1 is SGHAT and CDR2 FQDESV (reference sequence). This CDR3 has 14 residues. Trimming removed 2 bases from V and 0 bases from J, with 5 bases in between. Written as DNA, the CDR3 is TGTGCCAGCAGCTTACCGGGAGCCAAAAACATTCAGTACTTC. Protein sequence: CASSLPGAKNIQYF.

This clone was picked up one time. This chain uses TRBV27 with TRBJ2-1, with 8 bases matching TRBD1. Germline V gene data show CDR1 as MNHEY and CDR2 as SMNVEV (reference sequence). Trimming took 2 bases from V and 4 from J; bases not matched to a gene: 7. This CDR3 has 16 residues. CDR3 DNA: TGTGCCAGCAGTTTAAGGACAGGGTTTGGGTACAATGAGCAGTTCTTC. It yields the protein CASSLRTGFGYNEQFF.

The chain recombines TRBV15 with TRBJ2-7; D perhaps matches TRBD2 (6 bases). Per germline, CDR1 LNHNV and CDR2 YYDKDF (reference sequence). The CDR3 is made up of 15 amino acids. Trimming shortened V by 1 base and J by 6 bases, and 16 bases separated the two germline ends. The CDR3 region has the DNA TGTGCCACCAGCAGAGGGAGGGGCACGGGATCCGAGCAGTACTTC. Its translation: CATSRGRGTGSEQYF.

The CDR3 DNA sequence: TGTGCCAGCAGCCGGGACCTAGCGGGAACCGGGGAGCTGTTTTTT. Its translation is CASSRDLAGTGELFF. V usage is TRBV7-3 and J usage is TRBJ2-2, with TRBD2 matching 9 bases. CDR1 SGHTA and CDR2 FQGTGA come from the germline V gene. V lost 5 bases and J lost 5; bases outside the gene matches: 6. The CDR3 contains 15 residues.

This chain connects TRBV19 to TRBJ2-2; 12 positions match TRBD2. After removal of 4 bases from V and 1 base from J, the junction contained 1 base not matched to a gene. CDR1 is LNHDA, CDR2 SQIVND, per germline (reference sequence). The CDR3 spans 16 residues. CDR3 sequence reads: CASSKTSGRNTGELFF. The CDR3, as DNA: TGTGCCAGTAGTAAGACTAGCGGGAGGAACACCGGGGAGCTGTTTTTT.

V usage is TRBV12-5 and J usage is TRBJ2-1, with TRBD1 matching over 9 bases. CDR3 size: 15 residues. CDR1 is LGHNT, CDR2 FRNRAP, per germline. After removal of 4 bases from V and 8 bases from J, the junction contained 9 bases not matched to a gene. The CDR3 reads CASGSTGQGRHEQFF. The CDR3 coding sequence is TGTGCTAGTGGTTCTACAGGACAGGGGAGGCATGAGCAGTTCTTC.

Worth noting for this clone: Relative to the germline gene, one junction end is altered; a read error may explain this. The CDR3 is CASSSRQGQGYTF. The CDR3 nucleotides read TGTGCTAGCAGCTCCAGACAGGGCCAAGGCTACACCTTC. The rearrangement joins TRBV7-7 to TRBJ1-2, with 7 bases identical to TRBD1. CDR1 and CDR2 (germline): SSHAT, FNYEAQ (reference sequence). The length of the CDR3 is 13 residues.

This clone was found a few times. The chain uses TRBV30 and TRBJ1-1; tentatively, D is TRBD1 (5 bases). The CDR3 has 12 residues. The V gene lost 5 bases and the J gene lost 5 bases, with 12 bases spanning the gap. Germline lookup yields CDR1 GTSNPN and CDR2 SVGIG (reference sequence). This CDR3 is CAWARVLTEAFF. The CDR3 region has the DNA TGTGCCTGGGCCAGGGTATTGACTGAAGCTTTCTTT.